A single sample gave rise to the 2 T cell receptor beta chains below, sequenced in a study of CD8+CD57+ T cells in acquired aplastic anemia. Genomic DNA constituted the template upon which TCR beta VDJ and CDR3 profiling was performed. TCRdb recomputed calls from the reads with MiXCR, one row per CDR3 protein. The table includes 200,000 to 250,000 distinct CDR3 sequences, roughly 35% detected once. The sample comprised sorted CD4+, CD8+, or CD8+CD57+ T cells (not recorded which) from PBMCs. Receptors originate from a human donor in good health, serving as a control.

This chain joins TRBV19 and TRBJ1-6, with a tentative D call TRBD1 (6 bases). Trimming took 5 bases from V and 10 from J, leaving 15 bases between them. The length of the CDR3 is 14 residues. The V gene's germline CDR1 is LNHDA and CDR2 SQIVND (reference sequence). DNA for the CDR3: TGTGCCAGTAGTGCTACAGGGTTCCGCTCACCCCTCCACTTT. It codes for CASSATGFRSPLHF.

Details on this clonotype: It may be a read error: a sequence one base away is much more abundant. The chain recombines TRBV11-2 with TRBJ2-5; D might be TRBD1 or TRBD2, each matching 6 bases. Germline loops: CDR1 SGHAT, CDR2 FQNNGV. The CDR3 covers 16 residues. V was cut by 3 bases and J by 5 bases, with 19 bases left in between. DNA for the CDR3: TGTGCCAGCAGCTTCGTTGGGGGGTCCACAGGGGAGACCCAGTACTTC. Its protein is CASSFVGGSTGETQYF.